The 3 T cell receptor beta chains in this list originate from one sample, sequenced in a study of T cell repertoires in aging, cancer and after chemotherapy. Amplification of TCR beta used genomic DNA extracted from peripheral blood. A mixed TRB-A/B primer pool amplified rearranged TRB by multiplex touch-down PCR. Using its own MiXCR run on the multiplex PCR reads, TCRdb lists one record per CDR3 protein. Of hundreds of distinct CDR3 sequences in the sample, roughly 89% were seen once. The sample taken for sequencing was blood. These receptors were taken from a human donor with a solid tumor.

The chain recombines TRBV5-5 with TRBJ2-2; tentatively, D is TRBD2 (6 bases). V lost 3 bases to trimming and J lost 1 base, with 13 bases between them. The germline V gene has CDR1 SGHKS and CDR2 YYEKEE (reference sequence). This CDR3 contains 16 residues. CDR3 in amino acids: CASSSSVAVNTGELFF. For the CDR3, the DNA is TGTGCCAGCAGCTCCTCGGTAGCGGTGAACACCGGGGAGCTGTTTTTT.

This chain joins TRBV5-1 and TRBJ2-5, with 7 bases lining up with TRBD2. The CDR3 runs 14 residues. J lost 2 bases, V lost 4 bases, and 5 bases had no gene match. Germline CDR1 reads SGHRS; CDR2 reads YFSETQ. CDR3 nucleotides: TGCGCCAGCAGCCTAGCGGATGTTCAAGAGACCCAGTACTTC. Translated: CASSLADVQETQYF. Drawing the rest from reference TRBV5-1 and TRBJ2-5, the complete variable domain is KAGVTQTPRYLIKTRGQQVTLSCSPISGHRSVSWYQQTPGQGLQFLFEYFSETQRNKGNFPGRFSGRQFSNSRSEMNVSTLELGDSALYLCASSLADVQETQYFGPGTRLLVL.

V usage is TRBV6-5 and J usage is TRBJ2-7; maybe TRBD1 (6 bases). From germline, CDR1 is MNHEY and CDR2 SVGAGI. Between the trimmed V and J ends, which lost 7 bases and 3 bases, there was a span of 16 bases. This CDR3 contains 14 residues. The CDR3 coding sequence is TGTGCCAGCACCGAAAGCCGGGACAACTACGAGCAGTACTTC. This sequence encodes CASTESRDNYEQYF.